The rows below give T cell receptor beta chains drawn from one sample of a study of blood T cell repertoires in COVID-19. Measured with immunoSEQ multiplex PCR; TCRdb has only the in-frame clones, and not every one. The data hold about 120,000 clones, with 60% to 80% observed a single time. Sequenced: peripheral blood. Source of these receptors: a human donor in a cohort sampled during active COVID-19. Both conserved end residues are part of each CDR3. A D gene is named only where the DNA matches it firmly. Only part of the rows carry a size: once, few, many, or a class if the clone is expanded.

D gene: .
J gene: TRBJ1-4
clone size: .
V gene: TRBV29-1
CDR3 length: 13
CDR3 protein: CSVFVATNEKLFF
CDR3 DNA: TGCAGCGTCTTCGTTGCAACTAATGAAAAACTGTTTTTT

D gene: .
J gene: TRBJ1-2
clone size: .
V gene: TRBV19
CDR3 length: 13
CDR3 protein: CASTPEEGWGYTF
CDR3 DNA: TGTGCCAGTACCCCGGAGGAGGGCTGGGGCTACACCTTC

D gene: .
J gene: TRBJ1-5
clone size: .
V gene: TRBV30
CDR3 length: 15
CDR3 protein: CAWSAFSGPNQPQHF
CDR3 DNA: TGTGCCTGGAGTGCCTTCTCAGGGCCGAATCAGCCCCAGCATTTT

D gene: .
J gene: TRBJ1-3
clone size: .
V gene: TRBV5-6
CDR3 length: 15
CDR3 protein: CASSFFTASGNTIYF
CDR3 DNA: TGTGCCAGCAGCTTCTTTACAGCCTCTGGAAACACCATATATTTT

D gene: TRBD1
J gene: TRBJ1-2
clone size: few
V gene: TRBV6-5
CDR3 length: 15
CDR3 protein: CASSQTKGAYYGYTF
CDR3 DNA: TGTGCCAGCAGCCAAACGAAGGGGGCATACTATGGCTACACCTTC

D gene: .
J gene: TRBJ1-1
clone size: .
V gene: TRBV6-5
CDR3 length: 15
CDR3 protein: CASSYSRAGRTEAFF
CDR3 DNA: TGTGCCAGCAGTTACTCTAGAGCCGGGAGGACTGAAGCTTTCTTT

D gene: .
J gene: TRBJ1-4
clone size: .
V gene: TRBV28
CDR3 length: 16
CDR3 protein: CASSSPTGSTNEKLFF
CDR3 DNA: TGTGCCAGCAGTTCCCCCACAGGATCGACTAATGAAAAACTGTTTTTT

D gene: .
J gene: TRBJ2-7
clone size: .
V gene: TRBV11-3
CDR3 length: 13
CDR3 protein: CASSLRTGYEQYF
CDR3 DNA: TGTGCCAGCAGCTTACGCACAGGCTACGAGCAGTACTTC

D gene: TRBD1
J gene: TRBJ2-7
clone size: .
V gene: TRBV28
CDR3 length: 15
CDR3 protein: CASSLSRTGSDEQYF
CDR3 DNA: TGTGCCAGCAGTTTATCCCGGACAGGAAGCGACGAGCAGTACTTC

D gene: .
J gene: TRBJ1-5
clone size: .
V gene: TRBV30
CDR3 length: 11
CDR3 protein: CAWSGGEPQHF
CDR3 DNA: TGTGCCTGGAGTGGGGGGGAGCCCCAGCATTTT

D gene: TRBD1
J gene: TRBJ1-2
clone size: few
V gene: TRBV5-1
CDR3 length: 13
CDR3 protein: CASSPRGAEGYTF
CDR3 DNA: TGCGCCAGCAGCCCCAGGGGGGCAGAGGGCTACACCTTC

D gene: .
J gene: TRBJ1-5
clone size: .
V gene: TRBV5-5
CDR3 length: 15
CDR3 protein: CASSLKGWRDQPQHF
CDR3 DNA: TGTGCCAGCAGCTTGAAGGGGTGGCGCGATCAGCCCCAGCATTTT

D gene: .
J gene: TRBJ1-5
clone size: few
V gene: TRBV18
CDR3 length: 14
CDR3 protein: CASSISDSNQPQHF
CDR3 DNA: TGTGCCAGCTCAATCAGCGATAGCAATCAGCCCCAGCATTTT

D gene: .
J gene: TRBJ2-7
clone size: once
V gene: TRBV15
CDR3 length: 14
CDR3 protein: CATSRDRLSYEQYF
CDR3 DNA: TGTGCCACCAGCAGAGATCGTCTCTCCTACGAGCAGTACTTC

D gene: TRBD2
J gene: TRBJ2-7
clone size: .
V gene: TRBV29-1
CDR3 length: 16
CDR3 protein: CSVGASSGTASYEQYF
CDR3 DNA: TGCAGCGTTGGGGCCTCAAGCGGGACCGCCTCCTACGAGCAGTACTTC

D gene: TRBD2
J gene: TRBJ2-1
clone size: .
V gene: TRBV13
CDR3 length: 15
CDR3 protein: CASSSPRGGRAEQFF
CDR3 DNA: TGTGCCAGCAGCTCCCCCAGAGGCGGGAGAGCTGAGCAGTTCTTC

D gene: .
J gene: TRBJ2-3
clone size: .
V gene: TRBV12-1
CDR3 length: 17
CDR3 protein: CASSFGGLAGLTDTQYF
CDR3 DNA: TGTGCCAGCAGCTTTGGAGGACTAGCGGGACTCACAGATACGCAGTATTTT

D gene: TRBD1
J gene: TRBJ2-2
clone size: large
V gene: TRBV11-3
CDR3 length: 16
CDR3 protein: CASSPRTGGTTGELFF
CDR3 DNA: TGTGCCAGCAGCCCGCGGACAGGGGGCACCACCGGGGAGCTGTTTTTT

D gene: TRBD2
J gene: TRBJ2-7
clone size: .
V gene: TRBV7-9
CDR3 length: 14
CDR3 protein: CASSLAVSGSAQYF
CDR3 DNA: TGTGCCAGCAGCTTAGCGGTTAGCGGGAGCGCGCAGTACTTC

D gene: .
J gene: TRBJ1-2
clone size: .
V gene: TRBV28
CDR3 length: 16
CDR3 protein: CASSLLAQGTNYGYTF
CDR3 DNA: TGTGCCAGCAGCCTCCTCGCCCAGGGAACTAACTATGGCTACACCTTC

D gene: .
J gene: TRBJ1-5
clone size: .
V gene: TRBV5-4
CDR3 length: 15
CDR3 protein: CASSPDPRTGQPQHF
CDR3 DNA: TGTGCCAGCAGCCCCGACCCTAGAACGGGGCAGCCCCAGCATTTT

D gene: TRBD1
J gene: TRBJ1-2
clone size: .
V gene: TRBV5-1
CDR3 length: 13
CDR3 protein: CASSFRTGQGYTF
CDR3 DNA: TGCGCCAGCAGCTTCAGGACAGGGCAGGGCTACACCTTC

D gene: TRBD1
J gene: TRBJ2-7
clone size: once
V gene: TRBV10-2
CDR3 length: 14
CDR3 protein: CAVRPGQAIYEQYF
CDR3 DNA: TGCGCCGTCCGACCGGGACAGGCCATCTACGAGCAGTACTTC

D gene: .
J gene: TRBJ1-2
clone size: .
V gene: TRBV7-9
CDR3 length: 13
CDR3 protein: CASSLVALEGYTF
CDR3 DNA: TGTGCCAGCAGCTTAGTGGCCCTAGAAGGCTACACCTTC

D gene: TRBD2
J gene: TRBJ2-7
clone size: .
V gene: TRBV19
CDR3 length: 13
CDR3 protein: CASSERDGYEQYF
CDR3 DNA: TGTGCCAGTAGTGAGCGGGATGGTTACGAGCAGTACTTC

D gene: .
J gene: TRBJ2-7
clone size: .
V gene: TRBV5-4
CDR3 length: 13
CDR3 protein: CASSLGPPYEQYF
CDR3 DNA: TGTGCCAGCAGCTTGGGTCCTCCCTACGAGCAGTACTTC

D gene: .
J gene: TRBJ2-7
clone size: few
V gene: TRBV4-2
CDR3 length: 12
CDR3 protein: CASSQGGVGQYF
CDR3 DNA: TGTGCCAGCAGCCAAGGGGGGGTTGGGCAGTACTTC

D gene: TRBD2
J gene: TRBJ2-7
clone size: .
V gene: TRBV13
CDR3 length: 15
CDR3 protein: CASSPGLAGHYEQYF
CDR3 DNA: TGTGCCAGCAGCCCGGGACTAGCGGGGCATTACGAGCAGTACTTC

D gene: TRBD2
J gene: TRBJ2-1
clone size: .
V gene: TRBV5-3
CDR3 length: 16
CDR3 protein: CARSLSSGSSYNEQFF
CDR3 DNA: TGTGCCAGAAGCTTGTCTAGCGGGAGCTCCTACAATGAGCAGTTCTTC

D gene: TRBD2
J gene: TRBJ2-7
clone size: .
V gene: TRBV9
CDR3 length: 15
CDR3 protein: CASSVGGGGAAEQYF
CDR3 DNA: TGTGCCAGCAGCGTAGGGGGCGGGGGGGCGGCCGAGCAGTACTTC

D gene: TRBD2
J gene: TRBJ2-7
clone size: .
V gene: TRBV11-2
CDR3 length: 12
CDR3 protein: CASTSGGYEQYF
CDR3 DNA: TGTGCCAGCACCTCGGGGGGCTACGAGCAGTACTTC

D gene: .
J gene: TRBJ2-7
clone size: .
V gene: TRBV7-9
CDR3 length: 12
CDR3 protein: CASSSDTNEQYF
CDR3 DNA: TGTGCCAGCAGCTCGGACACAAACGAGCAGTACTTC

D gene: .
J gene: TRBJ2-7
clone size: .
V gene: TRBV6-1
CDR3 length: 18
CDR3 protein: CASSELSAGLSTAYEQYF
CDR3 DNA: TGTGCCAGCAGTGAATTGTCAGCGGGCCTTTCGACGGCCTACGAGCAGTACTTC

D gene: .
J gene: TRBJ1-1
clone size: .
V gene: TRBV19
CDR3 length: 14
CDR3 protein: CASSIGQGGTEAFF
CDR3 DNA: TGTGCCAGTAGTATAGGGCAGGGCGGCACTGAAGCTTTCTTT

D gene: TRBD1
J gene: TRBJ2-7
clone size: .
V gene: TRBV7-2
CDR3 length: 15
CDR3 protein: CASSVPGQSPYEQYF
CDR3 DNA: TGTGCCAGCAGCGTCCCGGGACAGTCGCCTTACGAGCAGTACTTC

D gene: TRBD2
J gene: TRBJ2-7
clone size: .
V gene: TRBV19
CDR3 length: 16
CDR3 protein: CASSKTSGISSYEQYF
CDR3 DNA: TGTGCCAGTAGTAAGACTAGCGGGATCAGCTCCTACGAGCAGTACTTC

D gene: .
J gene: TRBJ2-7
clone size: .
V gene: TRBV5-1
CDR3 length: 15
CDR3 protein: CASSWVGQVPIEQYF
CDR3 DNA: TGCGCCAGCAGCTGGGTCGGACAAGTCCCCATCGAGCAGTACTTC

D gene: .
J gene: TRBJ1-2
clone size: few
V gene: TRBV10-3
CDR3 length: 12
CDR3 protein: CAISDDRTFYTF
CDR3 DNA: TGTGCCATCAGTGATGACAGGACCTTCTACACCTTC

D gene: TRBD1
J gene: TRBJ1-1
clone size: .
V gene: TRBV11-2
CDR3 length: 15
CDR3 protein: CASSLGQGEHTEAFF
CDR3 DNA: TGTGCCAGCAGCCTGGGACAGGGGGAACACACTGAAGCTTTCTTT

D gene: TRBD2
J gene: TRBJ2-1
clone size: .
V gene: TRBV28
CDR3 length: 17
CDR3 protein: CASSLPSGVSSYNEQFF
CDR3 DNA: TGTGCCAGCAGTTTACCTAGCGGGGTTAGCTCCTACAATGAGCAGTTCTTC

D gene: .
J gene: TRBJ2-1
clone size: few
V gene: TRBV28
CDR3 length: 11
CDR3 protein: CASCTYNEQFF
CDR3 DNA: TGTGCCAGCTGTACTTACAATGAGCAGTTCTTC

D gene: .
J gene: TRBJ1-1
clone size: .
V gene: TRBV4-1
CDR3 length: 15
CDR3 protein: CASSQVPLEDTEAFF
CDR3 DNA: TGCGCCAGCAGCCAAGTCCCCCTTGAGGACACTGAAGCTTTCTTT

D gene: .
J gene: TRBJ2-5
clone size: .
V gene: TRBV21-1
CDR3 length: 17
CDR3 protein: CASSKGGRLQDQETQYF
CDR3 DNA: TGTGCCAGCAGCAAAGGGGGCCGGTTACAGGACCAAGAGACCCAGTACTTC

D gene: TRBD1
J gene: TRBJ1-1
clone size: .
V gene: TRBV5-1
CDR3 length: 14
CDR3 protein: CASSRDSLYAEAFF
CDR3 DNA: TGCGCCAGCAGCAGGGACAGCCTATACGCTGAAGCTTTCTTT

D gene: .
J gene: TRBJ2-2
clone size: .
V gene: TRBV9
CDR3 length: 14
CDR3 protein: CASSDQGGTGELFF
CDR3 DNA: TGTGCCAGCAGCGATCAGGGAGGCACCGGGGAGCTGTTTTTT

D gene: .
J gene: TRBJ2-7
clone size: once
V gene: TRBV5-1
CDR3 length: 13
CDR3 protein: CASSYGTFYEQYF
CDR3 DNA: TGCGCCAGCAGCTACGGGACTTTCTACGAGCAGTACTTC

D gene: .
J gene: TRBJ1-2
clone size: .
V gene: TRBV13
CDR3 length: 13
CDR3 protein: CASSGRASGGYTF
CDR3 DNA: TGTGCCAGCAGCGGCAGGGCTTCAGGTGGCTACACCTTC

D gene: TRBD1
J gene: TRBJ2-7
clone size: .
V gene: TRBV7-2
CDR3 length: 17
CDR3 protein: CASSLVAPGQGIYEQYF
CDR3 DNA: TGTGCCAGCAGCTTAGTTGCACCGGGACAGGGGATCTACGAGCAGTACTTC

D gene: .
J gene: TRBJ1-6
clone size: .
V gene: TRBV5-6
CDR3 length: 16
CDR3 protein: CASSLEQAGYNSPLHF
CDR3 DNA: TGTGCCAGCAGCTTGGAACAGGCTGGGTATAATTCACCCCTCCACTTT

D gene: .
J gene: TRBJ1-1
clone size: .
V gene: TRBV2
CDR3 length: 17
CDR3 protein: CASSEAAGTLENTEAFF
CDR3 DNA: TGTGCCAGCAGTGAAGCAGCAGGGACACTCGAGAACACTGAAGCTTTCTTT

D gene: TRBD1
J gene: TRBJ1-1
clone size: .
V gene: TRBV3-1/TRBV3-2
CDR3 length: 17
CDR3 protein: CASNSPGQGPMRTEAFF
CDR3 DNA: TGTGCCAGCAATTCCCCGGGACAGGGGCCTATGAGAACTGAAGCTTTCTTT

D gene: .
J gene: TRBJ1-2
clone size: .
V gene: TRBV5-1
CDR3 length: 14
CDR3 protein: CASSSTGGRNGYTF
CDR3 DNA: TGCGCCAGCAGCTCGACGGGGGGACGGAATGGCTACACCTTC

D gene: .
J gene: TRBJ2-7
clone size: .
V gene: TRBV5-4
CDR3 length: 14
CDR3 protein: CASSSEGGSYEQYF
CDR3 DNA: TGTGCCAGCAGCTCAGAGGGCGGCTCCTACGAGCAGTACTTC

D gene: .
J gene: TRBJ1-2
clone size: .
V gene: TRBV6-5
CDR3 length: 15
CDR3 protein: CASSYRRGLGYGYTF
CDR3 DNA: TGTGCCAGCAGTTACCGGCGGGGGCTTGGCTATGGCTACACCTTC

D gene: .
J gene: TRBJ1-5
clone size: .
V gene: TRBV29-1
CDR3 length: 14
CDR3 protein: CSPCRGTQNQPQHF
CDR3 DNA: TGCAGCCCCTGCCGGGGGACCCAGAATCAGCCCCAGCATTTT

D gene: .
J gene: TRBJ2-1
clone size: .
V gene: TRBV7-9
CDR3 length: 13
CDR3 protein: CASTITGEDEQFF
CDR3 DNA: TGTGCCAGCACCATTACAGGGGAGGATGAGCAGTTCTTC

D gene: TRBD2
J gene: TRBJ2-1
clone size: few
V gene: TRBV29-1
CDR3 length: 15
CDR3 protein: CSVMTLAGSYNEQFF
CDR3 DNA: TGCAGCGTTATGACGCTAGCGGGTTCCTACAATGAGCAGTTCTTC

D gene: TRBD1
J gene: TRBJ1-4
clone size: .
V gene: TRBV11-2
CDR3 length: 18
CDR3 protein: CASSLVTGGVLANEKLFF
CDR3 DNA: TGTGCCAGCAGCTTAGTTACAGGGGGGGTGCTGGCTAATGAAAAACTGTTTTTT

D gene: .
J gene: TRBJ1-2
clone size: .
V gene: TRBV9
CDR3 length: 11
CDR3 protein: CASGERVGYTF
CDR3 DNA: TGTGCCAGCGGGGAGCGGGTTGGCTACACCTTC